This is a list of T cell receptor beta chains from one sample in a study of glioma-infiltrating T cells after dendritic cell vaccination. This table comes from immunoSEQ multiplex PCR, and its TCRdb copy is limited to in-frame clones, with some not included. The sample contains around 89,000 clones, just over 85% of which appear only once. The sample in question was blood, obtained before dendritic cell vaccination. These receptors all come from a human donor with glioblastoma. Each CDR3 is given with its conserved first and last residue. D genes are given only for firm matches. Not all rows give a size; the values are once, few, many and, for expanded clones, a class.

>TRBJ2-5|.|TRBD2|TRBV7-8
CASSPYSGGRKETQYF
TGTGCCAGCAGCCCCTATAGCGGGGGGCGAAAAGAGACCCAGTACTTC
>TRBJ2-3|.|.|TRBV13
CASSPRIRQVGPRDTQYF
TGTGCCAGCAGCCCTAGGATTCGACAGGTTGGACCAAGGGATACGCAGTATTTT
>TRBJ2-7|.|.|TRBV27
CASSFTQTYEQYF
TGTGCCAGCAGTTTTACACAAACCTACGAGCAGTACTTC
>TRBJ2-6|.|.|TRBV27
CASSSTGRISGANVLTF
TGTGCCAGCAGTTCGACAGGACGGATCTCTGGGGCCAACGTCCTGACTTTC
>TRBJ1-2|few|TRBD1|TRBV7-9
CASSTEVQGIYGYTF
TGCGCCAGCAGCACCGAAGTACAGGGGATTTATGGCTACACCTTC
>TRBJ2-7|.|.|TRBV18
CASSPPRGGSSYEQYF
TGTGCCAGCTCACCACCACGGGGAGGTAGCTCCTACGAGCAGTACTTC
>TRBJ2-2|.|TRBD2|TRBV5-5
CASSPGLAGTNTGELFF
TGTGCCAGCAGCCCCGGACTAGCGGGGACGAACACCGGGGAGCTGTTTTTT
>TRBJ2-3|once|TRBD1|TRBV7-3
CASSPTGGTVKTDTQYF
TGTGCCAGCAGCCCCACAGGGGGGACAGTGAAAACAGATACGCAGTATTTT
>TRBJ1-4|.|TRBD1|TRBV19
CASSGRDSVLLSGKLFF
TGTGCCAGTAGTGGCCGGGACAGCGTCCTCCTTAGCGGAAAACTGTTTTTT
>TRBJ2-7|.|.|TRBV23-1
CASSPSDTYEQYF
TGCGCCAGCAGTCCTAGCGACACCTACGAGCAGTACTTC
>TRBJ1-2|once|.|TRBV9
CASSATGYGYTF
TGTGCCAGCAGCGCAACAGGGTATGGCTACACCTTC
>TRBJ2-7|.|.|TRBV19
CASSTGITYEQYF
TGTGCCAGTAGTACCGGGATTACCTACGAGCAGTACTTC
>TRBJ2-5|.|TRBD1|TRBV7-3
CASSLGGQQETQYF
TGTGCCAGCAGCTTAGGGGGACAGCAAGAGACCCAGTACTTC
>TRBJ2-1|.|TRBD2|TRBV29-1
CSVYQMGGQTLAGAYNEQFF
TGCAGCGTGTACCAAATGGGGGGACAGACCCTAGCGGGAGCCTACAATGAGCAGTTCTTC
>TRBJ1-1|.|TRBD1|TRBV15
CATSSRTGGYTEAFF
TGTGCCACCAGCTCCCGGACAGGGGGGTACACTGAAGCTTTCTTT
>TRBJ1-1|.|.|TRBV5-1
CASSFGESEAFF
TGCGCCAGCAGCTTCGGGGAATCTGAAGCTTTCTTT
>TRBJ2-1|.|.|TRBV15
CATSRGLAPSYNEQFF
TGTGCCACCAGCAGAGGGCTAGCGCCCTCCTACAATGAGCAGTTCTTC
>TRBJ2-7|.|.|TRBV5-4
CASSLSPGYEQYF
TGTGCCAGCAGCTTGAGCCCCGGGTACGAGCAGTACTTC
>TRBJ2-1|.|.|TRBV11-2
CASSLDPGEQFF
TGTGCCAGCAGCTTAGATCCAGGTGAGCAGTTCTTC
>TRBJ1-2|.|TRBD1|TRBV6-5
CASSRRGDSNYGYTF
TGTGCCAGCAGTAGGCGGGGGGACAGTAACTATGGCTACACCTTC
>TRBJ1-5|few|.|TRBV6-1
CASRDYTGNQPQHF
TGTGCCAGCAGAGACTATACAGGGAATCAGCCCCAGCATTTT
>TRBJ1-2|few|.|TRBV5-6
CASSLDGPYGYTF
TGTGCCAGCAGCCTGGACGGTCCCTATGGCTACACCTTC
>TRBJ2-5|.|.|TRBV7-6
CASSPRGQETQYF
TGTGCCAGCAGCCCTCGGGGGCAAGAGACCCAGTACTTC
>TRBJ2-7|.|TRBD1|TRBV5-4
CASSSTGTLTYEQYF
TGTGCCAGCAGCTCGACAGGGACGCTAACCTACGAGCAGTACTTC
>TRBJ2-1|.|.|TRBV5-1
CASRESGAYNEQFF
TGCGCCAGCAGGGAAAGCGGTGCCTACAATGAGCAGTTCTTC
>TRBJ2-2|.|TRBD1|TRBV13
CASSLNNRGYTGELFF
TGTGCCAGCAGCTTAAATAACAGGGGGTACACCGGGGAGCTGTTTTTT
>TRBJ2-1|.|.|TRBV28
CASSSLTGYNEQFF
TGTGCCAGCAGTTCCTTAACAGGGTACAATGAGCAGTTCTTC
>TRBJ2-1|.|.|TRBV7-3
CASSLLGLTEQFF
TGTGCCAGCAGCTTACTAGGCCTAACTGAGCAGTTCTTC
>TRBJ2-1|.|.|TRBV7-2
CASSLSHYGYNEQFF
TGTGCCAGCAGCTTATCCCATTACGGCTACAATGAGCAGTTCTTC
>TRBJ2-1|.|TRBD1|TRBV29-1
CSVDKQGRNEQFF
TGCAGCGTTGACAAACAGGGGCGAAATGAGCAGTTCTTC
>TRBJ1-1|.|TRBD1|TRBV5-3
CARRRYRGRACEAFF
TGTGCCAGAAGACGTTACAGGGGGCGAGCCTGTGAAGCTTTCTTT
>TRBJ1-1|.|.|TRBV19
CASSILDTRPNTEAFF
TGTGCCAGTAGTATTTTAGACACCCGACCGAACACTGAAGCTTTCTTT
>TRBJ2-5|.|.|TRBV18
CASSPPLPVRAQYF
TGTGCCAGCTCACCACCCCTGCCCGTGAGGGCCCAGTACTTC
>TRBJ2-3|once|.|TRBV7-3
CASSLGFQGIGTDTQYF
TGTGCCAGCAGCTTAGGGTTCCAGGGTATCGGCACAGATACGCAGTATTTT
>TRBJ2-2|.|.|TRBV2
CASSLDTNVAGELFF
TGTGCCAGCAGTTTGGACACAAACGTCGCCGGGGAGCTGTTTTTT
>TRBJ2-1|.|TRBD1|TRBV28
CASSGSFMAGGSNEQFF
TGTGCCAGCAGTGGGTCCTTTATGGCAGGGGGCTCCAATGAGCAGTTCTTC
>TRBJ2-2|once|.|TRBV6-5
CASSPDLDPGELFF
TGTGCCAGCAGTCCCGACTTAGACCCCGGGGAGCTGTTTTTT
>TRBJ1-3|.|.|TRBV7-2
CASSLVAGNTIYF
TGTGCCAGCAGCTTAGTAGCTGGAAACACCATATATTTT
>TRBJ1-2|.|.|TRBV5-1
CASGRDTSNYGYTF
TGCGCCAGCGGCCGGGACACCTCTAACTATGGCTACACCTTC
>TRBJ1-2|.|TRBD1|TRBV18
CASSPYSPGTANYGYTF
TGTGCCAGCTCACCCTATAGCCCCGGGACAGCTAACTATGGCTACACCTTC
>TRBJ1-2|.|.|TRBV19
CATSTGSYYGYTF
TGTGCCACCTCGACAGGAAGCTACTATGGCTACACCTTC
>TRBJ2-5|.|TRBD2|TRBV6-1
CASHTSVQETQYF
TGTGCCAGCCACACTAGCGTACAAGAGACCCAGTACTTC
>TRBJ2-7|.|.|TRBV19
CASSILGGSYEQYF
TGTGCCAGTAGTATCCTCGGTGGGAGCTACGAGCAGTACTTC
>TRBJ2-5|once|.|TRBV11-2
CASSLTAWGAQYF
TGTGCCAGCAGCTTAACTGCGTGGGGGGCCCAGTACTTC
>TRBJ1-2|.|.|TRBV6-1
CATTPRQQQNYGYTF
TGTGCCACCACACCCAGACAGCAACAAAACTATGGCTACACCTTC
>TRBJ1-2|.|.|TRBV10-2
CASSEAVSDGYTF
TGCGCCAGCAGTGAGGCCGTTTCGGATGGCTACACCTTC
>TRBJ1-2|.|.|TRBV18
CASSPTDRGSLNYGYTF
TGTGCCAGCTCACCAACGGACCGGGGATCCCTAAACTATGGCTACACCTTC
>TRBJ2-6|.|.|TRBV15
CATSPERISGANVLTF
TGTGCCACCAGCCCTGAGCGGATCTCTGGGGCCAACGTCCTGACTTTC
>TRBJ2-5|.|TRBD1|TRBV5-8
CASSGQGGTIGTQYF
TGTGCCAGCAGCGGACAGGGGGGAACCATCGGGACCCAGTACTTC
>TRBJ2-1|.|.|TRBV4-1
CASSQGGGLVYNEQFF
TGCGCCAGCAGCCAAGGTGGGGGCTTGGTCTACAATGAGCAGTTCTTC
>TRBJ2-3|.|TRBD1|TRBV6-5
CASSRARDRQYF
TGTGCCAGCAGTCGCGCCCGGGACAGGCAGTATTTT
>TRBJ2-7|.|.|TRBV19
CASSPATGSYEQYF
TGTGCCAGTAGTCCCGCGACGGGATCCTACGAGCAGTACTTC